The clone carrying this TCR beta chain was counted at least ten times. Antigen unknown. Trimming stripped 2 bases from V and 5 bases from J, with 12 bases between. Germline V gives CDR1 MNHEY, CDR2 SVGEGT. The CDR3 length is 14 residues. This sample stems from a study of T cells after yellow fever vaccination. Study-wide results and limits: The booster response re-showed most primary clones: about 96% CD4, approximately 86% CD8. A weaker secondary response peaked on day 5, the primary on day 15.

Template switching by 5'RACE produced TCR cDNA, adding a universal primer site and UMIs. TCRdb reprocessed the 5' RACE reads with MiXCR, giving one entry per CDR3 protein. The table lists around 110,000 distinct CDR3 sequences, 8.4% of them singletons. The clonotype was recovered from a man aged 30 to 39 who received the YFV17D yellow fever vaccine. Sequences were derived from CD8+ T cells sorted from PBMCs, sampled 45 days after the yellow fever booster vaccination. This chain links TRBV6-2 or TRBV6-3 with TRBJ2-5; D gene uncertain. CDR3 sequence reads: CASSYEVSIETQYF. For the CDR3, the DNA is TGTGCCAGCAGTTACGAGGTGTCGATTGAGACCCAGTACTTC.